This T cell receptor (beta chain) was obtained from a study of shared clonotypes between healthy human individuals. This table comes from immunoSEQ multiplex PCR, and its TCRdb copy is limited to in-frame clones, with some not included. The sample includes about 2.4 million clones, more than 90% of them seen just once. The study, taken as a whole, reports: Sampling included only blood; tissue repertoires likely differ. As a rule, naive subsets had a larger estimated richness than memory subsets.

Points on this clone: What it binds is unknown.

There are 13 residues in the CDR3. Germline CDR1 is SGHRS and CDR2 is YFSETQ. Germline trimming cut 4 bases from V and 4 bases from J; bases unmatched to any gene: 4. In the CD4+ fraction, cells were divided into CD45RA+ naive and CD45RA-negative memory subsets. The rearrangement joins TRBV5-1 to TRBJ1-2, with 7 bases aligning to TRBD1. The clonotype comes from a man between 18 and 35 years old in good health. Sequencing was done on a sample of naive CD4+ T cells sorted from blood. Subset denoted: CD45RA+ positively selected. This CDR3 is CASSAGQLYGYTF. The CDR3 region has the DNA TGCGCCAGCAGCGCGGGACAGCTCTATGGCTACACCTTC.